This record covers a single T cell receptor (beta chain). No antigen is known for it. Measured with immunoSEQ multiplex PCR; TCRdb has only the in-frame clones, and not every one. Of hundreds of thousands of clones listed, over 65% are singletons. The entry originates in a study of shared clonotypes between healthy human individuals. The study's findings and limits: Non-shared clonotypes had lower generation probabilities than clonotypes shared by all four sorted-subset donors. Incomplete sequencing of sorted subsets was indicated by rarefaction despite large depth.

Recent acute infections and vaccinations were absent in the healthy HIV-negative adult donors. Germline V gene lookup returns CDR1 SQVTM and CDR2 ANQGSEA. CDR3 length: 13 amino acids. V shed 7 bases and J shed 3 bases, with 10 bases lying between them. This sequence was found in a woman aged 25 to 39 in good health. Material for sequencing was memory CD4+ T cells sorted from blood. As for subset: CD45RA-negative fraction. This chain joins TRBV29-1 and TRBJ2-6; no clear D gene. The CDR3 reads CSAPESGANVLTF. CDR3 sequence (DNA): TGCAGCGCCCCCGAGAGTGGGGCCAACGTCCTGACTTTC.